Listed below are T cell receptor beta chains from one sample, sequenced in a study of CD4 T cells in relation to SARS-CoV-2 and coronaviruses. No antigen has been assigned to these receptors. TCRdb keeps only in-frame clones here, not all; method: immunoSEQ multiplex PCR. The table includes approximately 18,000 clones, around three quarters detected once. Sequencing input: CD4+ T cells from PBMCs, cultured in vitro. These receptors came from a human donor in good health. Each CDR3 is given with its conserved first and last residue. The D gene is left open where the match is weak. Not all rows give a size; the values are once, few, many and, for expanded clones, a class.

v_call	j_call	d_call	clone_size	cdr3_aa	cdr3_nt
TRBV2	TRBJ1-1	TRBD1	NA	CASSRTPGQGAEAFF	TGTGCCAGCAGTAGGACTCCGGGACAGGGGGCCGAAGCTTTCTTT
TRBV24-1	TRBJ1-4	TRBD1	NA	CATSDPGQGIEKLFF	TGTGCCACCAGTGACCCGGGACAGGGAATTGAAAAACTGTTTTTT
TRBV3-1/TRBV3-2	TRBJ1-2	NA	NA	CASSQEGNNLLNYGYTF	TGTGCCAGCAGCCAAGAAGGCAACAACCTTCTTAACTATGGCTACACCTTC
TRBV15	TRBJ2-1	NA	NA	CATSVVSGAGEQFF	TGTGCCACCAGCGTCGTGTCAGGGGCAGGTGAGCAGTTCTTC
TRBV12-2	TRBJ1-5	NA	few	CASRRSRDNISNQPQHF	TGTGCAAGTCGCCGATCCCGGGACAACATTAGCAATCAGCCCCAGCATTTT
TRBV6-4	TRBJ2-5	NA	few	CASSDVWGAETQYF	TGTGCCAGCAGTGACGTTTGGGGCGCAGAGACCCAGTACTTC
TRBV5-1	TRBJ1-5	NA	NA	CASSLDGDSNQPQHF	TGCGCCAGCAGCTTGGACGGGGATAGCAATCAGCCCCAGCATTTT
TRBV5-1	TRBJ2-5	NA	NA	CASSLRETQYF	TGCGCCAGCAGCTTGAGGGAGACCCAGTACTTC
TRBV13	TRBJ2-7	TRBD2	NA	CASSFGAGVYEQYF	TGTGCCAGCAGCTTCGGGGCGGGAGTTTACGAGCAGTACTTC
TRBV10-3	TRBJ2-5	NA	NA	CATQSERQETQYF	TGTGCCACCCAATCGGAGCGCCAAGAGACCCAGTACTTC
TRBV6-4	TRBJ1-2	NA	NA	CASSPRVFSVSGYTF	TGTGCCAGCAGCCCCAGGGTTTTCTCGGTCTCTGGCTACACCTTC
TRBV7-3	TRBJ1-2	NA	NA	CASSLSGTGRYGYTF	TGTGCCAGCAGCTTAAGCGGCACAGGGCGGTATGGCTACACCTTC
TRBV2	TRBJ2-5	NA	NA	CASSRVQETQYF	TGTGCCAGCTCCAGGGTCCAAGAGACCCAGTACTTC
TRBV24-1	TRBJ1-3	NA	NA	CATRAKGVRRNTIYF	TGTGCCACCAGGGCAAAGGGAGTTAGGAGAAACACCATATATTTT
TRBV11-2	TRBJ2-7	TRBD2	NA	CASRVSGSYEQYF	TGTGCCAGCAGGGTTAGCGGGAGCTACGAGCAGTACTTC
TRBV5-1	TRBJ2-5	NA	NA	CASSSDRQETQYF	TGCGCCAGCAGCTCGGACAGACAAGAGACCCAGTACTTC
TRBV28	TRBJ2-7	TRBD1	NA	CASSPLGTGGDEQYF	TGTGCCAGCAGTCCCCTTGGGACAGGGGGCGACGAGCAGTACTTC
TRBV19	TRBJ1-5	NA	NA	CASSMWRDQPQHF	TGTGCCAGTAGTATGTGGCGGGATCAGCCCCAGCATTTT
TRBV30	TRBJ2-5	NA	NA	CAWGLTSFGTQYF	TGTGCCTGGGGCCTTACCAGTTTTGGCACCCAGTACTTC
TRBV2	TRBJ2-5	TRBD1	few	CASRARLIQGLKETQYF	TGTGCCAGCAGGGCTCGCCTTATACAGGGGCTAAAAGAGACCCAGTACTTC
TRBV7-9	TRBJ2-6	NA	NA	CASSLGALSAGANVLTF	TGTGCCAGCAGCTTAGGGGCCCTAAGTGCGGGGGCCAACGTCCTGACTTTC
TRBV20-1	TRBJ1-1	NA	NA	CSASTNMNTEAFF	TGCAGTGCTAGTACTAACATGAACACTGAAGCTTTCTTT
TRBV7-9	TRBJ1-3	NA	few	CASSTMTVPNTIYF	TGTGCCAGCAGCACCATGACAGTTCCAAACACCATATATTTT
TRBV3-1/TRBV3-2	TRBJ2-3	NA	medium-sized	CASSQGFSAYTQYF	TGTGCCAGCAGCCAAGGTTTTTCTGCGTATACGCAGTATTTT
TRBV19	TRBJ2-6	NA	NA	CASSITGSGANVLTF	TGTGCCAGTAGTATTACAGGCTCTGGGGCCAACGTCCTGACTTTC
TRBV5-4	TRBJ2-1	NA	NA	CASSLVGRLNEQFF	TGTGCCAGCAGCTTGGTGGGTAGGTTAAATGAGCAGTTCTTC
TRBV7-9	TRBJ2-7	NA	NA	CASSSLGGKDYEQYF	TGTGCCAGCAGCTCGCTCGGGGGAAAAGACTACGAGCAGTACTTC
TRBV18	TRBJ1-1	TRBD1	NA	CASSPIDRVEAFF	TGTGCCAGCTCGCCTATTGACAGGGTTGAAGCTTTCTTT